The T cell receptor (beta chain) described here comes from a study of human T cells and chemical hapten exposure. Study overall: Weekly scalp doses of diphenylcyclopropenone were given to patients during the roughly 23-week study. General study results and limits: Expanded TCRs created a significantly greater count of big CDR3 similarity clusters than controls did. Sensitizing with DPC caused no change in TCRs above 1 in 1000 frequency.

The V and J ends lost 4 bases and 8 bases, in that order; junction bases with no gene match: 10. The CDR3 has 16 amino acids. In germline, CDR1 is SGHVS, CDR2 FQNEAQ. In regard to this clonotype: Its antigen remains unidentified.

Time point meaning: patch test 1, 2 weeks after DPC sensitization. Treatment noted: therapeutic diphenylcyclopropenone sensitization with weekly scalp DPC. Using its own MiXCR run on the RACE reads, TCRdb lists one record per CDR3 protein. The profile shows approximately 110,000 distinct CDR3 sequences, approximately 10% of them singletons. The clonotype was recovered from a woman in her thirties or forties with alopecia areata. Some clones in this sample may be carry-over from other donors' samples. The genes are TRBV7-8 and TRBJ2-3, with TRBD2 identical over 12 bases. Sequenced material: whole blood, taken in connection with sensitization to the hapten diphenylcyclopropenone (DPC). The CDR3 nucleotides are TGTGCCAGCAGCTCCAGACTAGCGGGGGCGATCGGTACGCAGTATTTT. It yields the protein CASSSRLAGAIGTQYF. Full variable domain (remainder filled in from reference TRBV7-8 and TRBJ2-3): GAGVSQSPRYKVAKRGQDVALRCDPISGHVSLFWYQQALGQGPEFLTYFQNEAQLDKSGLPSDRFFAERPEGSVSTLKIQRTQQEDSAVYLCASSSRLAGAIGTQYFGPGTRLTVL.